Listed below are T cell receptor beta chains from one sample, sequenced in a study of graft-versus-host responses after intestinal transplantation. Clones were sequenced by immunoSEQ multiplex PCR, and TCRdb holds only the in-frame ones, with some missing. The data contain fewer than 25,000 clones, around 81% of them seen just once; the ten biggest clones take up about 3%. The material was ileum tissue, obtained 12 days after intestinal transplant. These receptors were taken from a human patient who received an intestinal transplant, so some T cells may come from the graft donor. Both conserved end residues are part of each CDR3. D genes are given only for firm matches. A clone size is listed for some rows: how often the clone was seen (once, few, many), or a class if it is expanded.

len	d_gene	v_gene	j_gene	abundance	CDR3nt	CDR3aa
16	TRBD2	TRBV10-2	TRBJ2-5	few	TGCGCCAGCAGTGGGCTAGCGGGGGGGCCTGGGGAGACCCAGTACTTC	CASSGLAGGPGETQYF
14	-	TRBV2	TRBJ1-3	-	TGTGCCAGCAGCCCAGAGGGTCGTGGAAACACCATATATTTT	CASSPEGRGNTIYF
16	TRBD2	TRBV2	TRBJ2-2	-	TGTGCCGCAGGGAGCGGGGGGGCGGCGGACACCGGGGAGCTGTTTTTT	CAAGSGGAADTGELFF
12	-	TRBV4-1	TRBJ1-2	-	TGCGCCAGCAGCCACAAGACAGCTGGCTACACCTTC	CASSHKTAGYTF
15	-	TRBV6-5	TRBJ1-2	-	TGTGCCAGCAGAAGGACGGACTCAACTAATACTGGCTACACCTTC	CASRRTDSTNTGYTF
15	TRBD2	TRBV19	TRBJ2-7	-	TGTGCCAGTAGTATAACTAGCGGGGGGGCCGGCGAGCAGTACTTC	CASSITSGGAGEQYF
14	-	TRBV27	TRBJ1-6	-	TGTGCCAGCACGCTCCAGGCTTATAATTCACCCCTCCACTTT	CASTLQAYNSPLHF
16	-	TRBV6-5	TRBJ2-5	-	TGTGCCAGCAGTTACCTCCACGGTCCAGGAGGTGAGACCCAGTACTTC	CASSYLHGPGGETQYF
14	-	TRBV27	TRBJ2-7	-	TGTGCCAGCAGCCCCTCTAGCAGTTTCTACGAGCAGTACTTC	CASSPSSSFYEQYF
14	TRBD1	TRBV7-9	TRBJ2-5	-	TGTGCCAGCAGCTTGGGGACAGGGACAGAGACCCAGTACTTC	CASSLGTGTETQYF
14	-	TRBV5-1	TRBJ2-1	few	TGCGCCAGCAGCTTTGCAGGGGATGGGGATGAGCAGTTCTTC	CASSFAGDGDEQFF
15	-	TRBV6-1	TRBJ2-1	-	TGTGCCAGCAGGAGCCCCCTAGGGGCCTACAATGAGCAGTTCTTC	CASRSPLGAYNEQFF
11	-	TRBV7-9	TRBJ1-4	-	TGTGCCAGCAGGCGCGGTGAAAAACTGTTTTTT	CASRRGEKLFF
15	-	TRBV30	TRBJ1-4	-	TGTGCCTGGAGTGTACAACGGGGGGCGAGCGAAAAACTGTTTTTT	CAWSVQRGASEKLFF
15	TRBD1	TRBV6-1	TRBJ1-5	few	TGTGCCAGCAGTGAACCGACAGGGATCAGCCAGCCCCAGCATTTT	CASSEPTGISQPQHF
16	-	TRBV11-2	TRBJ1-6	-	TGTGCCAGCAGCTTATCGTTCGGGGGTTTTGGGTCACCCCTCCACTTT	CASSLSFGGFGSPLHF
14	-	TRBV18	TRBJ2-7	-	TGTGCCAGCTCACCGGTTCTGAGGGCCTACGAGCAGTACTTC	CASSPVLRAYEQYF
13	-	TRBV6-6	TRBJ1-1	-	TGTGCCAGCAGCAAGACAGGGAACACTGAAGCTTTCTTT	CASSKTGNTEAFF
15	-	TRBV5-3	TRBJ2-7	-	TGTGCCAGCAGCCCCAGGGACAAGATCTCCTACGAGCAGTACTTC	CASSPRDKISYEQYF
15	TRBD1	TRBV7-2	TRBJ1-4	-	TGTGCCAGCAGCTTAGTGGGCGCGACAGGGGAAAAACTGTTTTTT	CASSLVGATGEKLFF
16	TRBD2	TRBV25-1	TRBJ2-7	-	TGTGCCAGCAGTGAATTGGGGACTAGCGGCTCCTACGAGCAGTACTTC	CASSELGTSGSYEQYF
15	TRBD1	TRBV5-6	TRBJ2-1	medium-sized	TGTGCCAGCAGCTTGTGGGGGACAGGCGGGGATGAGCAGTTCTTC	CASSLWGTGGDEQFF
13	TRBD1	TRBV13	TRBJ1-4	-	TGTGCCAGCAGTTCCAGACAGGGTGAAAAACTGTTTTTT	CASSSRQGEKLFF
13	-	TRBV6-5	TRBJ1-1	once	TGTGCCAGCAGTATAACAGGGAGCACTGAAGCTTTCTTT	CASSITGSTEAFF
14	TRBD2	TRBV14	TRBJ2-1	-	TGTGCCAGCAGCCTAGCGGGAAGGATAGGGGAGCAGTTCTTC	CASSLAGRIGEQFF
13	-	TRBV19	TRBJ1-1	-	TGTGCCAGTATAGTCGGAGGGGACACTGAAGCTTTCTTT	CASIVGGDTEAFF
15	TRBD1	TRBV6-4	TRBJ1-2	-	TGTGCCAGCAGAGAAACAGGGGTCTCTAACTATGGCTACACCTTC	CASRETGVSNYGYTF
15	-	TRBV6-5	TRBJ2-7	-	TGTGCCAGCAGACAGGGTCGGCTAGGGGCTTACGAGCAGTACTTC	CASRQGRLGAYEQYF
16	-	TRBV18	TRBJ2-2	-	TGTGCCAGCTCACCCCCCGGGACTGCGAACACCGGGGAGCTGTTTTTT	CASSPPGTANTGELFF
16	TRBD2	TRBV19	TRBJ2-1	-	TGTGCCAGTAGTATAGATCGGGGGGGGGCCTACAATGAGCAGTTCTTC	CASSIDRGGAYNEQFF
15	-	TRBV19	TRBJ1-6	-	TGTGCCAGTAGGGTGCGGGGACGGGACAATTCACCCCTCCACTTT	CASRVRGRDNSPLHF
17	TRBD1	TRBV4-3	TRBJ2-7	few	TGCGCCAGCAGCCAAGATGTCTCCGGGACAGGGGCCTACGAGCAGTACTTC	CASSQDVSGTGAYEQYF
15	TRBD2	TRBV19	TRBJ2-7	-	TGTGCCAGTAGTCATCGGGGGGACGGGTTCTACGAGCAGTACTTC	CASSHRGDGFYEQYF
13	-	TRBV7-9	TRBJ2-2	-	TGTGCCAGCAGCTTAGCGCTCAGCGGGGAGCTGTTTTTT	CASSLALSGELFF
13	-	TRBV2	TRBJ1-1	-	TGTGCCAGCAAGGACTGGACCTACACTGAAGCTTTCTTT	CASKDWTYTEAFF
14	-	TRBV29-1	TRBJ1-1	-	TGCAGCGTTGTAACCCCAGGCGCGAACACTGAAGCTTTCTTT	CSVVTPGANTEAFF
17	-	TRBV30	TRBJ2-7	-	TGTGCCTGGAGTGCCTATCCTCGGGACGGGGGAATCTACGAGCAGTACTTC	CAWSAYPRDGGIYEQYF
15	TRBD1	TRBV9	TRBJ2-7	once	TGTGCCAGCAGCGCCCGACAGGGAATTACCTACGAGCAGTACTTC	CASSARQGITYEQYF
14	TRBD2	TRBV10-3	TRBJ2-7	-	TGTGCCATCAGTGAACCCGGACTAGTAGCCGAGCAGTACTTC	CAISEPGLVAEQYF
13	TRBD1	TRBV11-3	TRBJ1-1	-	TGTGCCAGCAGACAGGGGCCAACCACTGAAGCTTTCTTT	CASRQGPTTEAFF
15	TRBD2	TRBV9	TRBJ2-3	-	TGTGCCAGCAGCGTAGTTGGGGGGGACACAGATACGCAGTATTTT	CASSVVGGDTDTQYF
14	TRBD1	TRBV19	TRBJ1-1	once	TGTGCCAGCGACAATGTGGGACAGGGGACTGAAGCTTTCTTT	CASDNVGQGTEAFF